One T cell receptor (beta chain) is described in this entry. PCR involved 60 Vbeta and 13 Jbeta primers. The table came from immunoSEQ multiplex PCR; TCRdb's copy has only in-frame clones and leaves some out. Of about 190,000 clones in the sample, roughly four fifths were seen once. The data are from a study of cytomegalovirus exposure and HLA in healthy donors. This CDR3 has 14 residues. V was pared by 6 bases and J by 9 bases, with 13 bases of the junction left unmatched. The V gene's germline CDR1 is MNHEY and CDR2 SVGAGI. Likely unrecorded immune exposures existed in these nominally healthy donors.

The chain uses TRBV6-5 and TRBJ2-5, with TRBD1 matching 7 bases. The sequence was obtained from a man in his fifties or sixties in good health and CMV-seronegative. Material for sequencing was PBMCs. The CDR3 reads CASRLGYRGFAQYF. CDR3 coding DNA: TGTGCCAGCAGACTAGGGTACAGGGGTTTCGCCCAGTACTTC.